This T cell receptor (beta chain) was observed in a study of T cells expressing NK-cell markers. CDR1 is MNHEY and CDR2 is SVGAGI in the germline V gene. The CDR3 is 17 amino acids. TCRdb re-called the 5' RACE reads and shows each CDR3 protein once, DNA omitted. This table holds fewer than 550,000 distinct CDR3 sequences. The source is a woman aged 50 to 65 in good health. The rearrangement uses TRBV6-5 and TRBJ2-2; with no DNA, the TCRdb D assignment of TRBD2 cannot be verified. What was sequenced was blood T cells: a sorted CD56 or NKG2C T cell subset, CD4+ or CD8+ T cells, or bulk PBMC T cells (not recorded which). The CDR3 region is CASRLAGLAGDTGELFF.